Each of the 32 T cell receptor beta chains below was sequenced from the same sample in a study of shared clonotypes between healthy human individuals. The protocol was immunoSEQ multiplex PCR, while the TCRdb copy is restricted to in-frame clones and leaves out a portion. The table has 300,000 to 350,000 clones, roughly 70% seen once. What was sequenced was memory CD4+ T cells sorted from blood. Subset: CD45RA-negative fraction. The receptors come from a man in his thirties or forties in good health.

This clone was found a few times. The genes are TRBV7-2 and TRBJ2-3, with 8 bases lining up with TRBD2. Germline trimming cut 0 bases from V and 5 bases from J; bases unmatched to any gene: 7. CDR3 length: 16 residues. The germline V gene has CDR1 SGHTA and CDR2 FQGNSA. As DNA, the CDR3 is TGTGCCAGCAGCTTAGCTAGCGGGAACGTCGGAGATACGCAGTATTTT. It is translated as CASSLASGNVGDTQYF.

The V and J genes are TRBV4-3 and TRBJ2-2, with D perhaps given as TRBD1 or TRBD2 (5 bases each). Trimming stripped 3 bases from V and 4 bases from J, with 15 bases between. Germline V lookup: CDR1 LGHNA, CDR2 YSLEER. There are 16 residues in the CDR3. CDR3 region: CASSQAIGTATGELFF. In DNA, the CDR3 is TGCGCCAGCAGCCAGGCCATAGGGACGGCCACCGGGGAGCTGTTTTTT.

V usage is TRBV11-3 and J usage is TRBJ2-7; 9 bases agree with TRBD1. This CDR3 has 14 residues. Germline lookup yields CDR1 SGHNT and CDR2 YENEEA. V was clipped by 5 bases and J by 2 bases; unmatched bases: 4. The CDR3: CASSARDRAYEQYF. The CDR3 DNA follows: TGTGCCAGCAGCGCCCGGGACAGGGCCTACGAGCAGTACTTC.

This chain joins TRBV9 and TRBJ2-3; D gene uncertain. This CDR3 spans 15 amino acids. Germline V lookup: CDR1 SGDLS, CDR2 YYNGEE. Trimming shortened V by 0 bases and J by 4 bases, and 12 bases separated the two germline ends. The CDR3 coding sequence is TGTGCCAGCAGCGTAGGACGTCTAGAGGCAGATACGCAGTATTTT. It translates to CASSVGRLEADTQYF.

Regarding this clone: This same CDR3 is encoded by further DNA sequences in the sample. The chain links TRBV5-4 to TRBJ2-5, with a possible D match to TRBD2 (6 bases). Per germline, CDR1 SGHNT and CDR2 YYREEE (reference sequence). Trimming left V 3 bases short and J 4 bases short, with 10 bases between. CDR3 size: 13 residues. CDR3: CASSWRGGETQYF. The DNA of the CDR3 is TGTGCCAGCAGCTGGAGGGGCGGAGAGACCCAGTACTTC. The variable domain in full, completed from reference TRBV5-4 and TRBJ2-5, reads ETGVTQSPTHLIKTRGQQVTLRCSSQSGHNTVSWYQQALGQGPQFIFQYYREEENGRGNFPPRFSGLQFPNYSSELNVNALELDDSALYLCASSWRGGETQYFGPGTRLLVL.

Turning to this clone: A clone one base away is much larger, so this may be a read error. The identical CDR3 is also encoded by other nucleotide sequences in the sample. The V and J genes are TRBV10-3 and TRBJ2-7, with D perhaps matching TRBD1 (6 bases). CDR3 length: 12 residues. Trimming took off 4 bases at V and 3 bases at J, with 7 bases between the two ends. Germline CDR1 is ENHRY and CDR2 is SYGVKD. CDR3 nucleotide sequence: TGTGCCATCAGTGGGACAGACTACGAGCAGTACTTC. This codes for CAISGTDYEQYF.

This sequence joins TRBV7-8 and TRBJ2-3; TRBD1 matches 7 bases. Germline CDR1 and CDR2: SGHVS and FQNEAQ. J was trimmed by 1 base and V by 5 bases; bases with no gene match: 6. The CDR3 extends over 15 amino acids. CDR3 DNA sequence: TGTGCCAGCAGCCCGGGACAGTTAGGCACAGATACGCAGTATTTT. It is translated as CASSPGQLGTDTQYF. Combining the CDR3 with reference TRBV7-8 and TRBJ2-3 gives the whole variable domain GAGVSQSPRYKVAKRGQDVALRCDPISGHVSLFWYQQALGQGPEFLTYFQNEAQLDKSGLPSDRFFAERPEGSVSTLKIQRTQQEDSAVYLCASSPGQLGTDTQYFGPGTRLTVL.

The rearrangement joins TRBV2 to TRBJ2-7; 9 nucleotides match TRBD1. The CDR3 totals 18 residues. The germline V gene encodes CDR1 SNHLY and CDR2 FYNNEI. Losses at the gene ends were 0 bases for V and 6 bases for J; bases not matched to a gene: 15. The CDR3 is CASSEALIRDRVASEQYF. The CDR3 region has the DNA TGTGCCAGCAGTGAAGCCCTAATCCGGGACAGGGTCGCCTCCGAGCAGTACTTC.

A single count supports this clone. The chain links TRBV6-1 to TRBJ2-5; 10 bases are a match to TRBD1. The CDR3 covers 15 residues. The germline gives CDR1 MNHNS, CDR2 SASEGT. V shed 6 bases, J shed 4 bases, and the junction held 8 bases outside the gene matches. The CDR3 protein is CASRPTGGSGETQYF. The DNA for the CDR3 is TGTGCCAGCAGACCGACAGGGGGCTCTGGAGAGACCCAGTACTTC.

This rearrangement joins TRBV7-3 to TRBJ2-5; TRBD1 is a possible D gene (5 bases). The J call is uncertain, as TRBJ2-7 better fits the DNA end. Germline lookup yields CDR1 SGHTA and CDR2 FQGTGA. The CDR3 totals 14 residues. The CDR3, as DNA: TGTGCCAGCAGCTCCTCAGGGCAGGCGGACGAGCAGTACTTC. This codes for CASSSSGQADEQYF.

This clone has ten or more counts. V gene TRBV11-2 combines with J gene TRBJ2-2, with 8 bases lining up with TRBD1. J was trimmed by 6 bases and V by 1 base; bases with no gene match: 10. Germline V lookup: CDR1 SGHAT, CDR2 FQNNGV. The CDR3 totals 17 residues. The CDR3 is CASSLGTGGVASGELFF. As DNA, the CDR3 is TGTGCCAGCAGCTTAGGTACAGGGGGTGTAGCCTCCGGGGAGCTGTTTTTT.

The rearrangement joins TRBV25-1 to TRBJ2-7; D is uncertain. In germline, CDR1 is MGHDK, CDR2 SYGVNS. CDR3 length: 11 amino acids. Deletions cut 5 bases from V and 2 bases from J, with 4 bases between. CDR3 amino acids: CASSWTYEQYF. DNA for the CDR3: TGTGCCAGCAGTTGGACCTACGAGCAGTACTTC.

The V gene is TRBV27, the J gene TRBJ2-2, with TRBD1 identical over 9 bases. V lost 6 bases and J lost 6; bases outside the gene matches: 8. The CDR3 is 15 residues long. Looked up from germline, CDR1 is MNHEY and CDR2 is SMNVEV (reference sequence). The CDR3 nucleotides read TGTGCCAGCAGCCACGGGACAGGGTCCGCCGGGGAGCTGTTTTTT. Translated: CASSHGTGSAGELFF.

This clone was seen only a few times. This rearrangement joins TRBV19 to TRBJ2-7, with 8 bases that match TRBD1. The length of the CDR3 is 17 residues. CDR1 is LNHDA and CDR2 is SQIVND in the germline V gene (reference sequence). Trimming at V came to 7 bases and at J to 2 bases, leaving 16 bases not matched to a gene. This chain's CDR3 is CASTPGQASLRTYEQYF. CDR3 nucleotides: TGTGCCAGTACGCCGGGACAGGCGTCCTTACGAACCTACGAGCAGTACTTC.

V and J are TRBV2 and TRBJ2-5; D unclear. Germline CDR1 reads SNHLY; CDR2 reads FYNNEI. Between the trimmed V and J ends, which lost 6 bases and 5 bases, there was a span of 13 bases. The CDR3 contains 13 residues. CDR3 protein: CASSRNHGETQYF. The CDR3 coding sequence is TGTGCCAGCAGCCGAAATCACGGGGAGACCCAGTACTTC.

This clone appeared a few times. The V and J genes are TRBV5-4 and TRBJ1-4; TRBD1 agrees at 8 bases. CDR1 and CDR2 from the germline V gene are SGHNT and YYREEE (reference sequence). Trimming cost V 4 bases and J 8 bases; bases outside gene matches: 4. This CDR3 comprises 13 residues. The CDR3 here is CASSTDRGEKLFF. For the CDR3, the DNA is TGTGCCAGCAGCACCGACAGGGGAGAAAAACTGTTTTTT.

V is TRBV18 and J is TRBJ2-4; tentatively, D is TRBD1 (6 bases). The CDR3 is 15 amino acids. Trimming took off 2 bases at V and 4 bases at J, with 12 bases between the two ends. CDR1 KGHSH and CDR2 LQKENI come from the germline V gene. The DNA of the CDR3 is TGTGCCAGCTCACCAACCGACAGGTCTAAAAACATTCAGTACTTC. This encodes CASSPTDRSKNIQYF.

The rearrangement joins TRBV9 to TRBJ1-1; possible D gene TRBD1, 6 bases. V dropped 0 bases and J dropped 3 bases, with 12 bases sitting between them. The length of the CDR3 is 15 residues. Germline V CDR1 and CDR2: SGDLS, YYNGEE. The CDR3 here is CASSVAGGAYTEAFF. DNA for the CDR3: TGTGCCAGCAGCGTAGCGGGGGGCGCTTACACTGAAGCTTTCTTT.

This clone was observed a handful of times. The CDR3 loop is CASSVAGGPNEQFF. The CDR3 nucleotides read TGTGCCAGCAGTGTAGCGGGAGGGCCTAATGAGCAGTTCTTC. This chain links TRBV6-1 with TRBJ2-1, with 11 bases that match TRBD2. The CDR3 is made up of 14 amino acids. Trimming cost V 4 bases and J 7 bases; bases outside gene matches: 3. Germline assignment: CDR1 MNHNS and CDR2 SASEGT.

The J gene is TRBJ1-2, the V gene TRBV28, with no clear D. V lost 1 base to trimming and J lost 3 bases, with 18 bases between them. Germline V lookup: CDR1 MDHEN, CDR2 SYDVKM. The CDR3 totals 17 residues. In DNA form, the CDR3 reads TGTGCCAGCAGTTTATTGGCCCTTAATCGGGGTGACTATGGCTACACCTTC. It yields the protein CASSLLALNRGDYGYTF.

J is TRBJ1-2 and V is TRBV10-3, with 8 bases aligning to TRBD1. Germline V gene lookup returns CDR1 ENHRY and CDR2 SYGVKD. This CDR3 is 16 amino acids long. J lost 0 bases, V lost 2 bases, and 5 bases had no gene match. The DNA of the CDR3 is TGTGCCATCAGTGAGGGCAGGGGGCGAGCTAACTATGGCTACACCTTC. Translating gives CAISEGRGRANYGYTF.

This chain connects TRBV9 to TRBJ1-2; 7 bases are a match to TRBD1. Trimming took 2 bases from V and 4 from J; bases not matched to a gene: 5. There are 14 residues in the CDR3. Germline V gives CDR1 SGDLS, CDR2 YYNGEE. The CDR3, as DNA: TGTGCCAGCAGCGTTACAGGGGATTCCTATGGCTACACCTTC. Translating it yields CASSVTGDSYGYTF.

The chain employs TRBV11-2 and TRBJ2-7; D not resolved. The V gene lost 5 bases and the J gene lost 6 bases, with 17 bases spanning the gap. The CDR3 runs to 14 residues. The germline CDR1 and CDR2 sequences are SGHAT and FQNNGV. The DNA of the CDR3 is TGTGCCAGCAGCCAACAGACGGGCCCTGGCGAGCAGTACTTC. Residues: CASSQQTGPGEQYF.

This clone has only a few counts. The gene calls are TRBV7-8 and TRBJ2-7, with 7 bases identical to TRBD1. Germline trimming cut 6 bases from V and 5 bases from J; bases unmatched to any gene: 4. Germline CDR1 SGHVS, CDR2 FQNEAQ. The CDR3 has 12 amino acids. The CDR3 region is CASSYDRDEQYF. For the CDR3, the DNA is TGTGCCAGCAGTTACGACAGGGACGAGCAGTACTTC.

This clone was counted a few times. The chain joins TRBV9 to TRBJ1-2, with a tentative D call TRBD1 (6 bases). The germline V gene encodes CDR1 SGDLS and CDR2 YYNGEE. This CDR3 has 15 amino acids. V lost 0 bases to trimming and J lost 4 bases, with 13 bases between them. CDR3 loop: CASSVGSVRGYGYTF. The CDR3 bases are TGTGCCAGCAGCGTAGGCTCGGTCAGGGGCTATGGCTACACCTTC.

The CDR3 loop reads CASSISRGLQQGETQYF. CDR3 nucleotide sequence: TGTGCCAGTAGTATTTCGAGGGGACTCCAACAGGGAGAGACCCAGTACTTC. V gene TRBV19 combines with J gene TRBJ2-5; either TRBD1 or TRBD2 may fit D (6 bases each). V lost 3 bases and J 4 bases, leaving 21 bases between the germline ends. The CDR3 sequence is 17 residues long. Germline V CDR1 and CDR2: LNHDA, SQIVND (reference sequence).

This chain joins TRBV7-9 and TRBJ2-5; tentative D call: TRBD2 (5 bases). Germline CDR1 is SEHNR and CDR2 is FQNEAQ (reference sequence). The CDR3 totals 13 residues. With 5 bases removed from V and 9 bases from J, the gap between germline ends came to 16 bases. The CDR3: CASSPQVPGAQYF. CDR3 nucleotide sequence: TGTGCCAGCAGCCCCCAGGTCCCCGGGGCCCAGTACTTC.

Regarding this clone: One base away lies a much larger clone, so this may be a sequencing read error. The chain links TRBV9 to TRBJ2-3, with 11 bases identical to TRBD2. The CDR3 spans 15 residues. CDR1 and CDR2 from the germline V gene are SGDLS and YYNGEE. The J segment lost 0 bases and the V segment lost 3 bases, leaving 0 bases of the junction unmatched. CDR3 region: CASSGTSGSTDTQYF. The DNA for the CDR3 is TGTGCCAGCAGCGGGACTAGCGGGAGCACAGATACGCAGTATTTT.

The chain is built from TRBV27 and TRBJ1-2; D is uncertain. Germline lookup yields CDR1 MNHEY and CDR2 SMNVEV (reference sequence). Trimming pared 4 bases from V and 2 bases from J, leaving 8 bases between. This CDR3 contains 13 residues. CDR3 loop: CASSWRANYGYTF. In DNA, the CDR3 is TGTGCCAGCAGTTGGAGGGCCAACTATGGCTACACCTTC.

This clone turned up a few times. The CDR3 DNA is TGTGCCAGCAGCGCAAACACGGGTGGCTACACCTTC. Translating gives CASSANTGGYTF. This chain uses TRBV9 with TRBJ1-2; D unclear. The V gene's germline CDR1 is SGDLS and CDR2 YYNGEE. Trimming pared 3 bases from V and 7 bases from J, leaving 10 bases between. The CDR3 length is 12 residues.

The chain has TRBV11-2 and TRBJ2-1; perhaps TRBD2 as D (6 bases). Trimming took 1 base from V and 4 from J, leaving 14 bases between them. The CDR3 contains 16 residues. CDR1 and CDR2 from the germline V gene are SGHAT and FQNNGV. The CDR3 DNA follows: TGTGCCAGCAGCTTAGCGGGGGTAGCGGTTTACAATGAGCAGTTCTTC. Residues: CASSLAGVAVYNEQFF.

The chain employs TRBV6-4 and TRBJ1-2, with D hard to call. Germline V gives CDR1 MRHNA, CDR2 SNTAGT. V lost 6 bases and J 10 bases, leaving 12 bases between the germline ends. CDR3 size: 11 residues. The CDR3 reads CASSGNGAYTF. CDR3 nucleotide sequence: TGTGCCAGCAGCGGTAATGGAGCCTACACCTTC.